This TCR beta chain was captured by sequencing in a study of vaccination and CD4 T cells after COVID-19. Background on the study: Cellular stimulation was performed using overlapping spike peptides derived from SARS-CoV-2, HCoV-NL63, HCoV-OC43 and HCoV-229E.

Researchers used the Oncomine TCR Beta short-read assay to sequence DNA from cultured CD4+ T cells. TCRdb passed the PCR reads through MiXCR, listing each CDR3 protein once. This sample has about 10,000 distinct CDR3 sequences, with around 30% found just once. This clonotype has more than one count but fewer than ten. The antigen remains unidentified. Germline CDR1 is SGHTA and CDR2 is FQGNSA. The CDR3 loop spans 14 amino acids. V gave up 5 bases and J gave up 2 bases, with 13 bases separating them. The treatment is: roughly 11-day PBMC culture with coronavirus spike peptide pools or control peptides (ViraFEST assay).

The chain combines TRBV7-2 with TRBJ2-7; D remains unclear. This receptor was taken from a human donor who had recovered from COVID-19. Sequencing used CD4+ T cells from blood, cultured in vitro, obtained after SARS-CoV-2 vaccination. CDR3 nucleotides: TGTGCCAGCAGCCTAACCGGGCCGGCCTACGAGCAGTACTTC. Protein product: CASSLTGPAYEQYF.